This TCR beta chain was documented in a study of blood T cell repertoires in COVID-19. About the study: Donors in the United States, Italy and Spain gave samples during acute or convalescent COVID-19. PBMCs, B-cell-depleted T cells, or T cells were the source of the cDNA or gDNA that made up the material.

This clone was seen once. Germline V gene data show CDR1 as MNHEY and CDR2 as SVGEGT. CDR3 length: 15 residues. The germline V and J ends were trimmed by 5 bases and 4 bases, with 17 bases remaining between them. In the source study's methods: Cell counts per sample came from amplifying reference gene primers. The table came from immunoSEQ multiplex PCR; TCRdb's copy has only in-frame clones and leaves some out. V and J calls and clone size are copied from that table; D and trimming were computed from the DNA. The repertoire holds more than 85,000 clones, with approximately 90% as singletons. The gene calls are TRBV6-2 or TRBV6-3 and TRBJ1-1; the D gene is possibly TRBD1 (5 bases). The receptor comes from a human donor in a cohort sampled during active COVID-19. Sequenced material: peripheral blood. CDR3 sequence (DNA): TGTGCCAGCAGTGATCTGCGGGGCCTGGGCACTGAAGCTTTCTTT. This codes for CASSDLRGLGTEAFF.